One and the same sample provided the 19 T cell receptor beta chains below, sequenced in a study of cytomegalovirus exposure and HLA in healthy donors. The study ran its PCR with 60 Vbeta and 13 Jbeta primers. Libraries were prepared by immunoSEQ multiplex PCR; TCRdb keeps only in-frame clonotypes and omits some of them. In the table there are fewer than 200,000 clones, roughly 87% of which are singletons. The sequenced sample consisted of PBMCs. Receptor source: a boy aged 2 to 10 in good health and CMV-seronegative.

Only a few counts were recorded for this clone. This chain connects TRBV14 to TRBJ2-6; 7 nucleotides align to TRBD2. Germline assignment: CDR1 SGHDN and CDR2 FVKESK. V lost 4 bases, J lost 6 bases, and 3 bases stayed unmatched. This CDR3 has 14 amino acids. CDR3 sequence: CASSRRLAANVLTF. DNA for the CDR3: TGTGCCAGCAGCCGCAGACTAGCGGCCAACGTCCTGACTTTC.

This chain connects TRBV28 to TRBJ2-7; 9 bases line up with TRBD2. V shed 2 bases, J shed 5 bases, and the junction held 4 bases outside the gene matches. The CDR3 covers 14 residues. Germline V gives CDR1 MDHEN, CDR2 SYDVKM. The CDR3 bases are TGTGCCAGCAGTTTAGGGACTAGCCTCGACGAGCAGTACTTC. Amino acids: CASSLGTSLDEQYF.

J is TRBJ1-6 and V is TRBV2, with no clear D. CDR3 length equals 13 residues. CDR1 is SNHLY and CDR2 is FYNNEI in the germline V gene. The V gene lost 4 bases and the J gene lost 6 bases, with 7 bases spanning the gap. CDR3 nucleotide sequence: TGTGCCAGCAGTGTTTCAGTTAATTCACCCCTCCACTTT. Its translation: CASSVSVNSPLHF.

The V and J genes are TRBV6-6 and TRBJ1-5; TRBD1 aligns across 8 bases. Germline V lookup: CDR1 MNHNY, CDR2 SVGAGI (reference sequence). V trimming: 5 bases; J trimming: 0 bases; junction bases outside the gene matches: 3. CDR3 length: 15 residues. CDR3 DNA: TGTGCCAGCAGTCGGACAGGGTTTAGCAATCAGCCCCAGCATTTT. Encoded protein: CASSRTGFSNQPQHF.

This clone is a singleton in its sample. The chain joins TRBV28 to TRBJ1-6; 9 bases agree with TRBD1. The germline CDR1 and CDR2 sequences are MDHEN and SYDVKM. This CDR3 comprises 14 residues. V dropped 6 bases and J dropped 7; count of bases not matched to a gene: 4. CDR3 sequence (DNA): TGTGCCAGCAGCCCGGGACAGGGAAATTCACCCCTCCACTTT. Protein product: CASSPGQGNSPLHF. Using reference TRBV28 and TRBJ1-6 for the parts outside the CDR3, the full variable domain is DVKVTQSSRYLVKRTGEKVFLECVQDMDHENMFWYRQDPGLGLRLIYFSYDVKMKEKGDIPEGYSVSREKKERFSLILESASTNQTSMYLCASSPGQGNSPLHFGNGTRLTVT.

This clone turned up a few times. The chain is built from TRBV7-9 and TRBJ2-4; D remains unclear. Germline V CDR1 and CDR2: SEHNR, FQNEAQ (reference sequence). V was pared by 4 bases and J by 0 bases, with 13 bases between. CDR3 length: 16 residues. CDR3 region: CASSSERILAKNIQYF. The CDR3 nucleotides read TGTGCCAGCAGCTCAGAGCGTATACTAGCCAAAAACATTCAGTACTTC. The full variable domain, rest sourced from reference TRBV7-9 and TRBJ2-4, is DTGVSQNPRHKITKRGQNVTFRCDPISEHNRLYWYRQTLGQGPEFLTYFQNEAQLEKSRLLSDRFSAERPKGSFSTLEIQRTEQGDSAMYLCASSSERILAKNIQYFGAGTRLSVL.

The V gene is TRBV27, the J gene TRBJ2-7; D perhaps matches TRBD2 (7 bases). The length of the CDR3 is 14 residues. V lost 5 bases and J 0 bases, leaving 11 bases between the germline ends. The germline CDR1 and CDR2 sequences are MNHEY and SMNVEV (reference sequence). CDR3: CASSIGGASYEQYF. The DNA of the CDR3 is TGTGCCAGCAGTATTGGGGGGGCCTCCTACGAGCAGTACTTC.

The gene calls are TRBV6-1 and TRBJ1-1; TRBD1 matches 11 bases. The germline V gene has CDR1 MNHNS and CDR2 SASEGT. V lost 5 bases and J lost 5; bases outside the gene matches: 7. There are 15 residues in the CDR3. This chain's CDR3 is CASSSPGTGGTEAFF. In nucleotides, the CDR3 is TGTGCCAGCAGTTCCCCCGGGACAGGGGGAACTGAAGCTTTCTTT.

This chain uses TRBV27 with TRBJ1-2, with no clear D. V was trimmed by 0 bases and J by 6 bases, leaving 11 bases between them. The CDR3 totals 14 residues. The germline gives CDR1 MNHEY, CDR2 SMNVEV (reference sequence). The CDR3 sequence is CASSLSSRSDGYTF. In DNA, the CDR3 is TGTGCCAGCAGTTTATCGTCCAGGTCCGATGGCTACACCTTC.

This clone was seen a single time. V is TRBV27 and J is TRBJ1-2; 7 bases are shared with TRBD1. The germline gives CDR1 MNHEY, CDR2 SMNVEV (reference sequence). J lost 0 bases, V lost 5 bases, and 6 bases had no gene match. CDR3 size: 15 residues. The CDR3 bases are TGTGCCAGCAGTCTTAGGACAGGAGCTAACTATGGCTACACCTTC. Encoded protein: CASSLRTGANYGYTF.

The V gene is TRBV14, the J gene TRBJ2-2; 14 bases map to TRBD2. The CDR3 sequence is 21 residues long. V dropped 4 bases and J dropped 4; count of bases not matched to a gene: 17. Germline values: CDR1 SGHDN, CDR2 FVKESK. CDR3 sequence (DNA): TGTGCCAGCAGCCGAACTCCCCCCGGGACTAGCGGGAGTCGGGGCACCGGGGAGCTGTTTTTT. Translated, it gives CASSRTPPGTSGSRGTGELFF.

The rearrangement uses TRBV27 and TRBJ2-7; 10 positions match TRBD1. V was clipped by 7 bases and J by 5 bases; unmatched bases: 5. The CDR3 loop spans 13 amino acids. Looked up from germline, CDR1 is MNHEY and CDR2 is SMNVEV (reference sequence). In DNA, the CDR3 is TGTGCCAGCAAAGGGACAGGGGCCCACGAGCAGTACTTC. Residues: CASKGTGAHEQYF.

The V and J genes are TRBV19 and TRBJ1-4, with a possible D match to TRBD1 (6 bases). The germline V and J ends were trimmed by 3 bases and 11 bases, with 10 bases remaining between them. This CDR3 region has 12 residues. Germline CDR1 reads LNHDA; CDR2 reads SQIVND (reference sequence). The CDR3: CASSIARGKLFF. The DNA of the CDR3 is TGTGCCAGTAGTATTGCCAGGGGCAAACTGTTTTTT.

J is TRBJ1-6 and V is TRBV7-9, with D possibly TRBD1 on 6 matching bases. Germline CDR1 reads SEHNR; CDR2 reads FQNEAQ (reference sequence). Between the trimmed V and J ends, which lost 5 bases and 8 bases, there was a span of 13 bases. CDR3 size: 14 residues. CDR3 loop: CASSADRIDSPLHF. The DNA of the CDR3 is TGTGCCAGCAGCGCCGACAGGATCGATTCACCCCTCCACTTT.

The chain joins TRBV15 to TRBJ1-2; D not resolved. In germline, CDR1 is LNHNV, CDR2 YYDKDF (reference sequence). Trimming removed 2 bases at V and 8 bases at J, with 12 bases between. The CDR3 has 13 residues. CDR3 sequence: CATSRPRDPGYTF. The DNA of the CDR3 is TGTGCCACCAGCAGACCTCGGGATCCGGGCTACACCTTC.

The sample holds one count of this clone. The chain joins TRBV28 to TRBJ2-3, with D unresolved. The V gene's germline CDR1 is MDHEN and CDR2 SYDVKM. The V end was cut by 3 bases, the J end by 3 bases, with 10 bases between. The CDR3 has 14 amino acids. CDR3 region: CASSFGLRTDTQYF. CDR3 sequence (DNA): TGTGCCAGCAGTTTCGGGTTAAGGACAGATACGCAGTATTTT.

V gene TRBV7-8 combines with J gene TRBJ1-2; 7 bases are a match to TRBD1. Germline CDR1 reads SGHVS; CDR2 reads FQNEAQ. The CDR3 totals 15 residues. Trimming cost V 2 bases and J 3 bases; bases outside gene matches: 6. DNA for the CDR3: TGTGCCAGCAGCTTACGGGCAGGGGGACACTATGGCTACACCTTC. Protein product: CASSLRAGGHYGYTF.

The gene calls are TRBV9 and TRBJ2-3; 8 nucleotides align to TRBD1. With 1 base clipped from V and 5 bases from J, the junction kept 9 bases outside the gene matches. Germline CDR1 is SGDLS and CDR2 is YYNGEE. CDR3 length: 16 residues. The chain's CDR3 is CASSVTLDRVRDTQYF. The DNA of the CDR3 is TGTGCCAGCAGCGTAACCCTGGACAGGGTAAGAGATACGCAGTATTTT.

The chain has TRBV5-1 and TRBJ2-2, with unresolved D. Germline V lookup: CDR1 SGHRS, CDR2 YFSETQ. V gave up 0 bases and J gave up 0 bases, with 9 bases separating them. The CDR3 covers 16 residues. The CDR3, as DNA: TGCGCCAGCAGCTTGGTAGTGGGCGCGAACACCGGGGAGCTGTTTTTT. Encoded protein: CASSLVVGANTGELFF.